This TCR beta chain stems from a study of blood T cells in healthy people across ages. At the level of the study: Every two T cells gave about one barcoded beta molecule via template switching.

Regarding the study as a whole: Diversity of TCR beta per million T cells declined in a roughly linear way with age. There was no known CMV status for donors, so expanded clonotype changes were possibly confounded. Unsorted PBMC material precluded a definitive naive versus antigen-experienced comparison.

Sample-barcoded 5' priming and a J-beta primer mix drove a second PCR of roughly 6 to 12 cycles. MiXCR, run by TCRdb on the 5' RACE reads, gives a single entry per CDR3 protein. The data contain 850,000 to 1,000,000 distinct CDR3 sequences, roughly 51% of them singletons. This clonotype was seen a few times. Its matching antigen is unknown. Material for sequencing was blood. The receptor comes from an older woman in good health.

The CDR3 DNA is TGTGCCAGCAGTGCACACAGTCCCAAAGGGGAGACCCAGTACTTC. This translates into CASSAHSPKGETQYF. The chain carries TRBV25-1 and TRBJ2-7; D is unresolved. Matching the DNA end better, TRBJ2-5 makes the J call doubtful. The CDR3 contains 15 residues. CDR1 MGHDK and CDR2 SYGVNS come from the germline V gene.